This TCR beta chain was captured in a study of T cells after yellow fever vaccination. As for this clonotype: The antigen is not known.

This CDR3 is built from 11 residues. Germline V CDR1 and CDR2: KGHSH, LQKENI. J gave up 10 bases and V 6 bases, and 5 bases lay outside the gene matches. Overall study results and limits: The secondary response showed a weaker magnitude and a faster peak, day 5 versus 15. Reappearance after the booster was observed for most primary-vaccination clones (96% CD4, over 75% CD8).

MiXCR, applied by TCRdb to the 5' RACE reads, yields one record per CDR3 protein. This table has approximately 450,000 distinct CDR3 sequences, around 20% appearing once. Sequences were derived from PBMCs, sampled before the yellow fever booster vaccination. The chain carries TRBV18 and TRBJ1-2, with 7 positions matching TRBD1. The origin of this receptor is a man aged 18 to 30 who received the YFV17D yellow fever vaccine. The DNA of the CDR3 is TGTGCCAGCTCGCGACAGGGCGACTACACCTTC. The encoded protein is CASSRQGDYTF.